The 14 T cell receptor beta chains below come from one sample, sequenced in a study of cytomegalovirus exposure and HLA in healthy donors. Measured with immunoSEQ multiplex PCR; TCRdb has only the in-frame clones, and not every one. The repertoire holds roughly 140,000 clones, with roughly nine tenths as singletons. What was sequenced was PBMCs. These receptors were taken from a young man in good health and CMV-seronegative.

This clone showed up just once. The rearrangement uses TRBV7-2 and TRBJ1-6; the match to TRBD1 covers 8 bases. The V gene's germline CDR1 is SGHTA and CDR2 FQGNSA. There are 14 residues in the CDR3. Trimming took 3 bases from V and 14 from J; bases not matched to a gene: 9. CDR3 nucleotides: TGTGCCAGCAGCTTGACAGGGGAGGAAAGTACCCTCCACTTT. It translates to CASSLTGEESTLHF.

This chain joins TRBV9 and TRBJ1-2, with D unclear. Trimming removed 3 bases from V and 8 bases from J, with 14 bases in between. The CDR3 sequence is 13 residues long. The germline gives CDR1 SGDLS, CDR2 YYNGEE. CDR3 in DNA: TGTGCCAGCAGCGCCCCCCGGTTTGAGGGCTACACCTTC. Residues: CASSAPRFEGYTF.

CDR3 protein: CASSLGAGWNTEAFF. The CDR3, as DNA: TGCGCCAGCAGCTTGGGGGCCGGATGGAACACTGAAGCTTTCTTT. This chain uses TRBV5-1 with TRBJ1-1; D is unresolved. Trimming took off 0 bases at V and 1 base at J, with 10 bases between the two ends. The CDR3 is 15 residues long. Germline CDR1 and CDR2: SGHRS and YFSETQ.

This rearrangement joins TRBV19 to TRBJ1-2, with a weak D call TRBD1 (6 bases). The CDR3 consists of 14 residues. Germline CDR1 and CDR2: LNHDA and SQIVND (reference sequence). V lost 3 bases, J lost 7 bases, and 15 bases lay in between. This CDR3 is CASSMSGPGVGYTF. CDR3 DNA: TGTGCCAGTAGTATGTCGGGGCCAGGGGTTGGCTACACCTTC.

The V and J genes are TRBV6-1 and TRBJ2-5; D perhaps matches TRBD2 (6 bases). CDR1 and CDR2 from the germline V gene are MNHNS and SASEGT. The CDR3 length is 15 residues. V lost 9 bases and J lost 5, with 22 bases in between. The CDR3 region has the DNA TGTGCCAGTGTTGGAGGGACTCCCGACCGGGAGACCCAGTACTTC. Translated, it gives CASVGGTPDRETQYF.

V usage is TRBV30 and J usage is TRBJ2-2; tentatively, D is TRBD1 (6 bases). CDR3 length equals 12 residues. Germline values: CDR1 GTSNPN, CDR2 SVGIG (reference sequence). Trimming took 6 bases from V and 7 from J, leaving 12 bases between them. The CDR3 spells CACSGAGGELFF. The CDR3 coding sequence is TGTGCCTGCTCAGGGGCCGGCGGGGAGCTGTTTTTT.

The chain combines TRBV7-8 with TRBJ2-4, with TRBD1 matching over 9 bases. The V gene end was trimmed by 1 base and the J gene end by 9 bases; junction bases not matched to a gene: 4. This CDR3 contains 14 residues. The V gene's germline CDR1 is SGHVS and CDR2 FQNEAQ. CDR3: CASSLGDRDRIQYF. The CDR3 DNA is TGTGCCAGCAGCTTAGGGGACAGGGACCGCATTCAGTACTTC.

The chain recombines TRBV10-2 with TRBJ1-1; D is uncertain. The V end was cut by 4 bases, the J end by 1 base, with 7 bases between. Germline assignment: CDR1 WSHSY and CDR2 SAAADI. The CDR3 is 13 residues long. The CDR3 DNA reads TGCGCCAGCAGTGGGGCATCGAACACTGAAGCTTTCTTT. This sequence encodes CASSGASNTEAFF.

The V and J genes are TRBV11-3 and TRBJ1-6; D is undetermined. The CDR3 loop spans 17 amino acids. In germline, CDR1 is SGHNT, CDR2 YENEEA. Trimming cost V 4 bases and J 9 bases, with 22 bases left between them. The CDR3 sequence is CASSSNPPETTGSPLHF. The DNA for the CDR3 is TGTGCCAGCAGCTCCAACCCTCCGGAGACTACGGGTTCACCCCTCCACTTT.

The V call is TRBV30, the J call TRBJ2-1; TRBD2 is a possible D gene (6 bases). The V gene's germline CDR1 is GTSNPN and CDR2 SVGIG (reference sequence). The CDR3 totals 11 residues. CDR3 protein: CSSGEFGEQFF. CDR3 nucleotides: TGTTCGTCGGGGGAGTTCGGTGAGCAGTTCTTC.

The V gene is TRBV18, the J gene TRBJ2-7, with 13 bases lining up with TRBD2. The CDR3 extends over 15 amino acids. Trimming removed 0 bases from V and 4 bases from J; junction bases left unmatched: 0. Germline V gene data show CDR1 as KGHSH and CDR2 as LQKENI. The CDR3 loop is CASSPPGLAGYEQYF. The DNA of the CDR3 is TGTGCCAGCTCACCACCGGGACTAGCGGGATACGAGCAGTACTTC. Combining the CDR3 with reference TRBV18 and TRBJ2-7 gives the whole variable domain NAGVMQNPRHLVRRRGQEARLRCSPMKGHSHVYWYRQLPEEGLKFMVYLQKENIIDESGMPKERFSAEFPKEGPSILRIQQVVRGDSAAYFCASSPPGLAGYEQYFGPGTRLTVT.

This clone was observed a handful of times. The chain uses TRBV7-9 and TRBJ2-2, with TRBD1 as a possible D gene (6 bases). The V end lost 2 bases, the J end lost 0 bases, and 7 bases lay between the germline ends. CDR1 and CDR2 from the germline V gene are SEHNR and FQNEAQ (reference sequence). The CDR3 runs 15 residues. CDR3 amino acids: CASSLRTANTGELFF. Here the CDR3 DNA reads TGTGCCAGCAGCTTACGGACAGCGAACACCGGGGAGCTGTTTTTT. The whole variable domain, remainder taken from reference TRBV7-9 and TRBJ2-2, is DTGVSQNPRHKITKRGQNVTFRCDPISEHNRLYWYRQTLGQGPEFLTYFQNEAQLEKSRLLSDRFSAERPKGSFSTLEIQRTEQGDSAMYLCASSLRTANTGELFFGEGSRLTVL.

The chain couples TRBV7-7 to TRBJ2-3, with 13 bases identical to TRBD2. V was clipped by 7 bases and J by 7 bases; unmatched bases: 14. CDR1 SSHAT and CDR2 FNYEAQ come from the germline V gene (reference sequence). The CDR3 runs 17 residues. The DNA of the CDR3 is TGTGCCAGCACCCAATTACGGACTAGCGGGAGTTCACATACGCAGTATTTT. Its protein is CASTQLRTSGSSHTQYF.

The chain carries TRBV25-1 and TRBJ2-1; D not certain. CDR1 and CDR2 from the germline V gene are MGHDK and SYGVNS. V was cut by 8 bases and J by 9 bases, with 23 bases left in between. This CDR3 has 15 residues. The CDR3 region has the DNA TGTGCCAGCTCCACTTTAGAATCCTCTATTGGTGAGCAGTTCTTC. Translation gives CASSTLESSIGEQFF. Combining the CDR3 with reference TRBV25-1 and TRBJ2-1 gives the whole variable domain EADIYQTPRYLVIGTGKKITLECSQTMGHDKMYWYQQDPGMELHLIHYSYGVNSTEKGDLSSESTVSRIRTEHFPLTLESARPSHTSQYLCASSTLESSIGEQFFGPGTRLTVL.